Listed below are T cell receptor beta chains from one sample, sequenced in a study of response to subunit inactivated influenza vaccine. TCRdb re-analysed the RT-PCR reads in MiXCR, keeping a single row per CDR3 protein. Of roughly 290,000 distinct CDR3 sequences listed, roughly a fifth are singletons. Source: PBMCs from blood, taken around 22 months after vaccination. These receptors were taken from a man aged 50-75 years who received an inactivated influenza vaccine. The CDR3 runs from the conserved cysteine through the conserved F or W. D genes are given only for firm matches. Where a row states a size, it is once, few, many or the class of an expanded clone; other rows omit it.

>-|few|TRBV27|TRBJ1-1
TGTGCCAGCAGTTTAGGTAACAGCCTCCTTTTCATCTTT
CASSLGNSLLFIF
>TRBD1|few|TRBV7-9|TRBJ1-3
TGTGCCAGCAGCTATCCGGGACAGATGGGAAACACCATATATTTT
CASSYPGQMGNTIYF
>TRBD1|-|TRBV4-3|TRBJ2-7
TGCGCCAGCAGCCAGGGACAGAGCTCCTACGAGCAGTACTTC
CASSQGQSSYEQYF
>-|-|TRBV21-1|TRBJ2-7
TGTGCCAGCAGCACCGGCCGCCGCTACGAGCAGTACTTC
CASSTGRRYEQYF
>-|few|TRBV15|TRBJ2-3
TGTGCCACCAGCACTTGGAGCGGACCAAGAGAGACAGATACGCAGTATTTT
CATSTWSGPRETDTQYF
>-|-|TRBV29-1|TRBJ2-3
TGCAGCGGGGGGGGCCGAGATACGCAGTATTTT
CSGGGRDTQYF
>-|few|TRBV7-2|TRBJ1-5
TGTGCCAGCAGCTTTTACAGGGATCAGCCCCAGCATTTT
CASSFYRDQPQHF
>-|few|TRBV5-1|TRBJ1-6
TGCGCCAGCAGCCACCGGGACTTCCGTACTTCACCCCTCCACTTT
CASSHRDFRTSPLHF
>-|few|TRBV7-9|TRBJ1-1
TGTGCCAGCAGCATAGGACAGTCGGAAGCTTTCTTT
CASSIGQSEAFF
>-|-|TRBV2|TRBJ2-6
TGTGCCAGTTCCGGGACGGACTCGTCTGCGGCCAACGTCCTGACTTTC
CASSGTDSSAANVLTF
>TRBD2|few|TRBV7-6|TRBJ2-7
TGTGCCAGCAGCTACCCCCCGAGCGGGGGTTTCTACGAGCAGTACTTC
CASSYPPSGGFYEQYF
>-|few|TRBV10-3|TRBJ1-1
TGTGCCATCTCGGGCCACGAGACAGCCACTGAAGCTTTCTTT
CAISGHETATEAFF
>TRBD1|many|TRBV7-2|TRBJ2-4
TGTGCCAGCAGCTCCCCCGGGACAGGGAAAAACATTCAGTACTTC
CASSSPGTGKNIQYF
>-|once|TRBV25-1|TRBJ2-1
TGTGCCAGCAGTGAACCCACAGGGATACTCTACAATGAGCAGTTCTTC
CASSEPTGILYNEQFF
>-|once|TRBV11-3|TRBJ2-5
TGTGCCAGCAGCTCTGGCCCACAGGGCGGAAAGACCCAGTACTTC
CASSSGPQGGKTQYF
>TRBD1|few|TRBV7-9|TRBJ1-1
TGTGCCAGCAGCTTGGGACAGGGGTCCCCGTGGACTGAAGCTTTCTTT
CASSLGQGSPWTEAFF
>-|-|TRBV24-1|TRBJ1-5
TGTGCCACCAGTGATAACCCACCATCAGCCCAGCCCCAGCATTTT
CATSDNPPSAQPQHF
>-|-|TRBV28|TRBJ2-7
TGTGCCAGCAGTACTCAGGGGTACTACGAGCAGTACTTC
CASSTQGYYEQYF
>-|many|TRBV4-1|TRBJ1-2
TGCGCCAGCAGCGATGAGGCTAACTATGGCTACACCTTC
CASSDEANYGYTF
>-|-|TRBV10-3|TRBJ2-7
TGTGCCATCAGAGGCCCTAATGAGCAGTACTTC
CAIRGPNEQYF
>-|-|TRBV9|TRBJ2-3
TGTGCCAGCAGCGTTACAGGATCCTCTAGCACAGATACGCAGTATTTT
CASSVTGSSSTDTQYF
>TRBD1|-|TRBV10-3|TRBJ2-1
TGTGCCATCAGTGAGGACAGGGACGAGCAGTTCTTC
CAISEDRDEQFF
>-|few|TRBV5-5|TRBJ2-5
TGTGCCAGCAGCTTTTTTGGCCAAGGGACCCAGTACTTC
CASSFFGQGTQYF
>-|many|TRBV7-2|TRBJ1-3
TGTGCCAGCAGCTTAGGGCACGCGAGGGGCTCTGGAAACACCATATATTTT
CASSLGHARGSGNTIYF
>-|few|TRBV9|TRBJ2-1
TGTGCCAGCAGCGTAGAGGACACCTACAATGAGCAGTTCTTC
CASSVEDTYNEQFF
>-|-|TRBV2|TRBJ2-7
TGTGCCAGCGGGGTTGAGCAGTACTTC
CASGVEQYF
>-|many|TRBV5-1|TRBJ1-6
TGCGCCAGCAGCTTGGACTATAATTCACCCCTCCACTTT
CASSLDYNSPLHF